Following are 20 T cell receptor beta chains from one sample sequenced in a study of T cells in Graves' hyperthyroidism and ophthalmopathy. The TCR beta CDR3 regions underwent amplification using RNA transcripts as the source. When the TCR CDR3 underwent first-round RT-PCR, the HTBI primer set was used. Each CDR3 protein gets one entry after TCRdb re-called the multiplex PCR reads with MiXCR. The profile shows around 390,000 distinct CDR3 sequences, roughly 14% of them singletons. Sequenced material: blood. All receptors come from a woman aged 25 to 45 with Graves' ophthalmopathy.

This clonotype has a count of ten or more. This chain connects TRBV7-2 to TRBJ2-7; 11 bases fit TRBD2. The trim removed 3 bases at V and 7 bases at J, leaving 11 bases unmatched. The CDR3 runs 16 residues. Germline CDR1 is SGHTA and CDR2 is FQGNSA. The CDR3 DNA sequence: TGTGCCAGCAGCTTGGTAGCGGGGGGGCTCGGGGTAGAGCAGTACTTC. Amino acid sequence: CASSLVAGGLGVEQYF.

The chain combines TRBV5-1 with TRBJ2-5; TRBD2 is a possible D gene (6 bases). Germline V gives CDR1 SGHRS, CDR2 YFSETQ. This CDR3 is 13 amino acids long. The V end lost 4 bases, the J end lost 5 bases, and 12 bases lay between the germline ends. This chain's CDR3 is CASSRREMETQYF. In nucleotides, the CDR3 is TGCGCCAGCAGCCGTCGGGAGATGGAGACCCAGTACTTC.

On this clonotype itself: A much larger clone is a single base away; this may be a read error. This CDR3 reads CASSLSSSGNQPQHF. In DNA form, the CDR3 reads TGTGCCAGCAGTTTAAGCAGCAGTGGTAATCAGCCCCAGCATTTT. The gene calls are TRBV28 and TRBJ1-5; D is unclear. The CDR3 extends over 15 amino acids. CDR1 is MDHEN, CDR2 SYDVKM, per germline. The V end lost 2 bases, the J end lost 4 bases, and 12 bases lay between the germline ends.

This clonotype was observed many times. CDR3 sequence reads: CASTIEGITNEKLFF. The CDR3, as DNA: TGTGCCAGCACCATAGAGGGAATCACTAATGAAAAACTGTTTTTT. The rearrangement links TRBV12-3 or TRBV12-4 to TRBJ1-4; D gene uncertain. Trimming removed 7 bases at V and 2 bases at J, with 14 bases between. The CDR3 is 15 residues long.

As to this clonotype: A read error may explain this, as a much larger clone is one base away. The rearrangement joins TRBV20-1 to TRBJ2-3; D unclear. Trimming took off 0 bases at V and 2 bases at J, with 12 bases between the two ends. Germline CDR1 is DFQATT and CDR2 is SNEGSKA (reference sequence). The CDR3 covers 15 residues. CDR3 nucleotides: TGCAGTGCTAGAGACCAAGTCGTAAACACAGATACGCAGTATTTT. Translation gives CSARDQVVNTDTQYF.

Remarks on this clonotype: This may be a read error, as it is one base from a much larger clone. The V gene is TRBV2, the J gene TRBJ2-2; D may be TRBD1 (5 bases). Germline CDR1 and CDR2: SNHLY and FYNNEI. The CDR3 is made up of 17 amino acids. With 7 bases removed from V and 2 bases from J, the gap between germline ends came to 20 bases. The CDR3 sequence is CASTTSGQGGNTGELFF. The DNA for the CDR3 is TGTGCCAGCACCACGTCCGGTCAGGGCGGTAACACCGGGGAGCTGTTTTTT.

This clonotype was observed many times. This chain uses TRBV6-1 with TRBJ2-1; no definite D call. Germline CDR1 MNHNS, CDR2 SASEGT. V lost 10 bases to trimming and J lost 1 base, with 17 bases between them. The CDR3 sequence is 15 residues long. The CDR3 nucleotides are TGTGCCACAGACGGCAGCCAGTATTCCTACAATGAGCAGTTCTTC. This translates into CATDGSQYSYNEQFF.

Concerning this clonotype itself: A much larger clone lies one base from this, so it may be a read error. The J gene is TRBJ2-1, the V gene TRBV6-5; D remains unclear. This CDR3 has 19 residues. Germline values: CDR1 MNHEY, CDR2 SVGAGI. The chain's CDR3 is CASSYHRPSGRSSYNGQFF. Here the CDR3 DNA reads TGTGCCAGCAGTTACCACCGACCTAGTGGCAGGAGCTCCTACAATGGGCAGTTCTTC.

The count of this clonotype is one. The rearrangement links TRBV12-3 or TRBV12-4 to TRBJ1-3, with D possibly matching TRBD1 (5 bases). The CDR3 spans 17 residues. Trimming took 3 bases from V and 2 from J, leaving 17 bases between them. CDR3 loop: CASSFYLAGGAGNTIYF. CDR3 coding DNA: TGTGCCAGCAGTTTTTATCTGGCCGGGGGAGCTGGAAACACCATATATTTT.

Many counts were recorded for this clonotype. The chain combines TRBV20-1 with TRBJ2-3; D gene ambiguous. Trimming pared 3 bases from V and 2 bases from J, leaving 12 bases between. The CDR3 runs to 14 residues. Germline values: CDR1 DFQATT, CDR2 SNEGSKA (reference sequence). The CDR3: CSASIWADTDTQYF. The CDR3, as DNA: TGCAGTGCTAGTATATGGGCCGACACAGATACGCAGTATTTT.

This clonotype was counted between two and nine times. V is TRBV19 and J is TRBJ2-2, with 8 bases identical to TRBD2. The CDR3 sequence is 16 residues long. Trimming cost V 3 bases and J 3 bases; bases outside gene matches: 6. Germline CDR1 LNHDA, CDR2 SQIVND (reference sequence). The CDR3 DNA reads TGTGCCAGTAGTATCGGTGGGACTAGGGACACCGGGGAGCTGTTTTTT. It codes for CASSIGGTRDTGELFF. The full variable domain, completed using reference TRBV19 and TRBJ2-2, is DGGITQSPKYLFRKEGQNVTLSCEQNLNHDAMYWYRQDPGQGLRLIYYSQIVNDFQKGDIAEGYSVSREKKESFPLTVTSAQKNPTAFYLCASSIGGTRDTGELFFGEGSRLTVL.

Only one count was recorded for this clonotype. This chain links TRBV10-3 with TRBJ2-1; D may correspond to TRBD1 or TRBD2 (5 bases each). The CDR3 spans 14 residues. Germline CDR1 reads ENHRY; CDR2 reads SYGVKD. Between the trimmed V and J ends, which lost 4 bases and 6 bases, there was a span of 13 bases. The CDR3 here is CAISGRDGANEQFF. CDR3 bases: TGTGCCATCAGTGGCCGGGACGGTGCCAATGAGCAGTTCTTC.

Ten or more counts support this clonotype. The V gene is TRBV28, the J gene TRBJ1-3; possible D gene TRBD1, 5 bases. Per germline, CDR1 MDHEN and CDR2 SYDVKM. Trimming pared 4 bases from V and 4 bases from J, leaving 17 bases between. The CDR3 is 16 amino acids. The CDR3 sequence is CASSSLGGVTGNTIYF. DNA of the CDR3: TGTGCCAGCAGTTCCCTGGGAGGGGTAACGGGAAACACCATATATTTT.

This clonotype was detected many times. This chain uses TRBV28 with TRBJ2-7, with 8 nucleotides matching TRBD2. There are 16 residues in the CDR3. V shed 3 bases and J 0 bases; nucleotides not matched to a gene: 7. Germline V gene data show CDR1 as MDHEN and CDR2 as SYDVKM. The CDR3 here is CASSFGLAGLSYEQYF. The DNA for the CDR3 is TGTGCCAGCAGTTTTGGGCTAGCGGGCCTCTCCTACGAGCAGTACTTC.

Only a few counts were recorded for this clonotype. It may be a read error: a sequence one base away is much more abundant. The chain couples TRBV20-1 to TRBJ2-1, with D possibly TRBD2 on 6 matching bases. CDR3 length: 13 amino acids. Germline lookup yields CDR1 DFQATT and CDR2 SNEGSKA (reference sequence). The V and J ends lost 4 bases and 4 bases respectively, with 11 bases between them. The CDR3, as DNA: TGCAGTGCTACTAGCGAGGGGTACAATGAGCAGTTCTTC. It yields the protein CSATSEGYNEQFF.

The chain employs TRBV27 and TRBJ2-7; D uncertain. From germline, CDR1 is MNHEY and CDR2 SMNVEV (reference sequence). This CDR3 has 12 amino acids. V was clipped by 4 bases and J by 6 bases, with 10 bases between them. CDR3 amino acids: CASSSTGGEQYF. The DNA of the CDR3 is TGTGCCAGCAGTTCCACGGGTGGCGAGCAGTACTTC.

The chain couples TRBV13 to TRBJ2-7; D remains ambiguous. Trimming cost V 5 bases and J 3 bases, with 11 bases left between them. The CDR3 loop spans 13 amino acids. Germline loops: CDR1 PRHDT, CDR2 FYEKMQ (reference sequence). The CDR3 region is CASSTQEDYEQYF. The CDR3 DNA follows: TGTGCCAGCAGCACTCAGGAAGACTACGAGCAGTACTTC.

The CDR3 DNA reads TGTGCCAGTACCGGGACAGGGGGGATCTATGGCTACACCTTC. Its protein product is CASTGTGGIYGYTF. The chain uses TRBV19 and TRBJ1-2; TRBD1 matches at 11 bases. With 7 bases clipped from V and 4 bases from J, the junction kept 5 bases outside the gene matches. CDR3 size: 14 residues. Looked up from germline, CDR1 is LNHDA and CDR2 is SQIVND (reference sequence). Filled out from reference TRBV19 and TRBJ1-2, the complete variable domain reads DGGITQSPKYLFRKEGQNVTLSCEQNLNHDAMYWYRQDPGQGLRLIYYSQIVNDFQKGDIAEGYSVSREKKESFPLTVTSAQKNPTAFYLCASTGTGGIYGYTFGSGTRLTVV.

There are many counts of this clonotype. The chain combines TRBV24-1 with TRBJ2-2; TRBD1 matches at 8 bases. V was clipped by 0 bases and J by 5 bases; unmatched bases: 4. CDR3 length: 16 residues. Germline V CDR1 and CDR2: KGHDR, SFDVKD. CDR3 sequence reads: CATSDLGQGGTGELFF. Written as DNA, the CDR3 is TGTGCCACCAGTGATTTGGGACAGGGTGGGACCGGGGAGCTGTTTTTT.

This clonotype was recorded at least ten times. The chain couples TRBV28 to TRBJ2-1, with D possibly TRBD2 on 6 matching bases. Germline CDR1 and CDR2: MDHEN and SYDVKM. The V and J ends lost 7 bases and 7 bases respectively, with 29 bases between them. The CDR3 is made up of 18 amino acids. The chain's CDR3 is CASNTGRTRVQGLNEQFF. CDR3 DNA: TGTGCCAGCAACACCGGGAGAACACGCGTACAAGGTTTGAATGAGCAGTTCTTC.